Presented here are 21 T cell receptor beta chains from one specimen sequenced in a study of blood T cell repertoires in COVID-19. Libraries were prepared by immunoSEQ multiplex PCR; TCRdb keeps only in-frame clonotypes and omits some of them. The table includes 95,000 to 110,000 clones, about 90% detected once. Sequencing was done on a sample of peripheral blood. All receptors come from a human donor in a cohort sampled during active COVID-19.

Worth noting for this clone: The CDR3 does not close with the conserved phenylalanine or tryptophan, likely indicating a read error. It is unclear where the CDR3 begins or ends on the DNA, so no DNA is shown, and the CDR3 is as TCRdb lists it. The chain has TRBV6-1 and TRBJ2-4; TRBD2 is the table's D call, not checked against the DNA. The CDR3 extends over 12 residues, inclusive of both ends. Per germline, CDR1 MNHNS and CDR2 SASEGT. The chain's CDR3 is CASSDGGGGELN.

This clone was seen just once. This chain links TRBV3-1 (or the pseudogene TRBV3-2) with TRBJ1-1; no clear D gene. The CDR3 consists of 14 residues. Germline CDR1 is LGHDT and CDR2 is YNNKEL (reference sequence). The V and J ends lost 1 base and 3 bases respectively, with 9 bases between them. The DNA of the CDR3 is TGTGCCAGCAGCCAAGCCGCAGGTGACACTGAAGCTTTCTTT. It is translated as CASSQAAGDTEAFF.

The chain uses TRBV2 and TRBJ2-3; maybe TRBD1 (6 bases). V shed 11 bases and J shed 3 bases, with 24 bases lying between them. Germline V gives CDR1 SNHLY, CDR2 FYNNEI. The CDR3 spans 16 residues. Written as DNA, the CDR3 is TGTGCCTCCCGGGCGGACAGCCGGATTCTAACAGATACGCAGTATTTT. Its protein product is CASRADSRILTDTQYF.

The chain recombines TRBV7-3 with TRBJ2-7, with 10 bases identical to TRBD2. The CDR3 runs 14 residues. The junction had 9 bases not matched to a gene; V was cut back by 6 bases and J by 7 bases. Looked up from germline, CDR1 is SGHTA and CDR2 is FQGTGA. In DNA, the CDR3 is TGTGCCAGCAGTCCCGTAGCGGGGGGTGGTGAGCAGTACTTC. Its translation: CASSPVAGGGEQYF.

The genes are TRBV7-6 and TRBJ1-1; possibly TRBD1 for D (6 bases). Germline lookup yields CDR1 SGHVS and CDR2 FNYEAQ. The length of the CDR3 is 14 residues. Trimming took off 5 bases at V and 2 bases at J, with 12 bases between the two ends. The DNA for the CDR3 is TGTGCCAGCAGCCAGCGAGGGGGTAACACTGAAGCTTTCTTT. Protein: CASSQRGGNTEAFF.

This chain uses TRBV3-1 (or the pseudogene TRBV3-2) with TRBJ2-3; tentative D call: TRBD2 (6 bases). This CDR3 has 14 amino acids. Germline CDR1 reads LGHDT; CDR2 reads YNNKEL (reference sequence). V lost 4 bases to trimming and J lost 4 bases, with 12 bases between them. The CDR3 loop is CASSLMTSSDTQYF. DNA of the CDR3: TGTGCCAGCAGCCTAATGACTAGTTCAGATACGCAGTATTTT.

This sequence joins TRBV5-1 and TRBJ2-1; TRBD2 matches at 12 bases. Trimming cost V 6 bases and J 5 bases; bases outside gene matches: 6. This CDR3 is 15 amino acids long. The germline V gene has CDR1 SGHRS and CDR2 YFSETQ. CDR3 DNA: TGCGCCAGCAAATCCCTAGCGGGAGGGAACAATGAGCAGTTCTTC. Encoded protein: CASKSLAGGNNEQFF.

This clone was detected only once. This chain uses TRBV6-1 with TRBJ1-5; D call uncertain. The V gene lost 1 base and the J gene lost 3 bases, with 10 bases spanning the gap. Germline CDR1 and CDR2: MNHNS and SASEGT. This CDR3 is built from 15 residues. Here the CDR3 reads CASSEGQVDNQPQHF. DNA of the CDR3: TGTGCCAGCAGTGAAGGGCAGGTCGACAATCAGCCCCAGCATTTT.

The chain employs TRBV5-4 and TRBJ2-1, with 8 bases that match TRBD2. Per germline, CDR1 SGHNT and CDR2 YYREEE (reference sequence). This CDR3 spans 15 amino acids. The junction had 10 bases not matched to a gene; V was cut back by 4 bases and J by 7 bases. The CDR3 DNA is TGTGCCAGCAGCCCGCAAGCGGGGGCCTGGAATGAGCAGTTCTTC. Translation gives CASSPQAGAWNEQFF.

The chain couples TRBV15 to TRBJ1-4; a possible D gene is TRBD1 (6 bases). CDR1 LNHNV and CDR2 YYDKDF come from the germline V gene (reference sequence). Trimming took 1 base from V and 0 from J, leaving 18 bases between them. This CDR3 is built from 19 residues. The CDR3 DNA reads TGTGCCACCAGCAGAGTGGGGCTCCTTAGGGACACAACTAATGAAAAACTGTTTTTT. It codes for CATSRVGLLRDTTNEKLFF.

V and J are TRBV28 and TRBJ1-5, with TRBD1 as a possible D gene (5 bases). V gave up 3 bases and J gave up 0 bases, with 9 bases separating them. CDR3 length equals 15 residues. Germline V gene data show CDR1 as MDHEN and CDR2 as SYDVKM. The CDR3 coding sequence is TGTGCCAGCAGTTTGGGGGACTATAGCAATCAGCCCCAGCATTTT. This codes for CASSLGDYSNQPQHF.

The chain joins TRBV6-2 or TRBV6-3 to TRBJ1-2; tentative D call: TRBD1 (5 bases). Germline V gene sequence: CDR1 MNHEY, CDR2 SVGEGT. This CDR3 is built from 14 residues. V lost 2 bases to trimming and J lost 2 bases, with 9 bases between them. CDR3 sequence reads: CASSYLRGNYGYTF. The CDR3 DNA follows: TGTGCCAGCAGTTACCTTCGGGGGAACTATGGCTACACCTTC.

The rearrangement joins TRBV13 to TRBJ1-2; D perhaps matches TRBD1 (5 bases). The germline gives CDR1 PRHDT, CDR2 FYEKMQ (reference sequence). This CDR3 is built from 13 residues. Deletions cut 3 bases from V and 8 bases from J, with 13 bases between. The CDR3 region has the DNA TGTGCCAGCAGCTTTGGTCGGGGGGAAGGCTACACCTTC. This sequence encodes CASSFGRGEGYTF.

V is TRBV7-3 and J is TRBJ1-1; 11 bases are shared with TRBD1. V was pared by 3 bases and J by 9 bases, with 3 bases of the junction left unmatched. Germline lookup yields CDR1 SGHTA and CDR2 FQGTGA. The CDR3 spans 13 residues. The CDR3 is CASSFGQGAQAFF. The CDR3 DNA reads as TGTGCCAGCAGCTTCGGACAGGGGGCGCAAGCTTTCTTT.

This chain joins TRBV21-1 and TRBJ1-4; the table's D call, TRBD1, has no DNA check behind it. TRBV21-1 represents a pseudogene. This CDR3 spans 14 amino acids. CDR3 bases: TGTGCCAGCAGCAAAGACAGGGCGGGTGAAAAACTGTTTTTT. It yields the protein CASSKDRAGEKLFF.

The gene calls are TRBV9 and TRBJ1-1, with D unclear. The CDR3 has 12 amino acids. V lost 0 bases and J 11 bases, leaving 11 bases between the germline ends. Germline V gene data show CDR1 as SGDLS and CDR2 as YYNGEE. This CDR3 reads CASSVVGGRAFF. For the CDR3, the DNA is TGTGCCAGCAGCGTAGTCGGCGGGAGGGCTTTCTTT.

The rearrangement joins TRBV3-1 (or the pseudogene TRBV3-2) to TRBJ2-2; 8 positions agree with TRBD2. The trim removed 0 bases at V and 6 bases at J, leaving 3 bases unmatched. In germline, CDR1 is LGHDT, CDR2 YNNKEL (reference sequence). This CDR3 is 15 amino acids long. Here the CDR3 reads CASSQERAGAGELFF. CDR3 DNA sequence: TGTGCCAGCAGCCAAGAGCGAGCGGGAGCCGGGGAGCTGTTTTTT.

This clone was recorded once. Other DNA sequences within the sample encode an identical CDR3. This chain joins TRBV9 and TRBJ2-1; 9 bases map to TRBD2. Germline CDR1 is SGDLS and CDR2 is YYNGEE. There are 15 residues in the CDR3. V gave up 0 bases and J gave up 7 bases; unmatched junction bases: 5. CDR3: CASSVGGRAGNEQFF. CDR3 DNA: TGTGCCAGCAGCGTAGGCGGGAGGGCGGGAAATGAGCAGTTCTTC.

The genes are TRBV4-1 and TRBJ1-2; 9 bases fit TRBD1. Trimming removed 4 bases from V and 8 bases from J; junction bases left unmatched: 14. The CDR3 consists of 16 residues. CDR1 is MGHRA and CDR2 is YSYEKL in the germline V gene. In DNA form, the CDR3 reads TGCGCCAGCAGCCTACTAGGACAGGGGAAGTTTCGGGGCTACACCTTC. The encoded protein is CASSLLGQGKFRGYTF.

V and J are TRBV5-6 and TRBJ1-2; TRBD1 matches at 10 bases. The CDR3 totals 17 residues. V was pared by 4 bases and J by 1 base, with 10 bases of the junction left unmatched. Germline lookup yields CDR1 SGHDT and CDR2 YYEEEE. The CDR3 sequence: CASSARRDRGRNYGYTF. The CDR3 nucleotides are TGTGCCAGCAGCGCCCGCCGGGACAGGGGTCGTAACTATGGCTACACCTTC.

This clone appeared once. This sequence joins TRBV11-3 and TRBJ2-3; 7 bases match TRBD1. The CDR3 consists of 14 residues. Per the germline V gene, CDR1 is SGHNT and CDR2 is YENEEA. V lost 1 base and J lost 4; bases outside the gene matches: 2. The CDR3 loop reads CASSLGTGADTQYF. The CDR3, as DNA: TGTGCCAGCAGCTTAGGAACAGGGGCAGATACGCAGTATTTT.